What follows describes a single T cell receptor beta chain. These data belong to a study of blood T cell repertoires in COVID-19. Study information: The study drew acute and convalescent COVID-19 samples from the United States, Italy and Spain.

Libraries were prepared by immunoSEQ multiplex PCR; TCRdb keeps only in-frame clonotypes and omits some of them. The sample yields about 400,000 clones, 87% seen once. This receptor was taken from a man aged 40-50 years in a cohort exposed to, infected with or recovered from COVID-19 (not recorded which). Sequences were obtained from PBMCs or T cells enriched from blood (not recorded which).

CDR3 nucleotides: TGTGCCAGCAGCTTAGGTCTAGGAGTGAACTATGGCTACACCTTC. Its protein is CASSLGLGVNYGYTF. The chain recombines TRBV7-2 with TRBJ1-2; no reliable D call. Germline V gene sequence: CDR1 SGHTA, CDR2 FQGNSA. Trimming cost V 1 base and J 2 bases, with 11 bases left between them. CDR3 length: 15 residues. The whole variable domain, remainder taken from reference TRBV7-2 and TRBJ1-2, is GAGVSQSPSNKVTEKGKDVELRCDPISGHTALYWYRQSLGQGLEFLIYFQGNSAPDKSGLPSDRFSAERTGGSVSTLTIQRTQQEDSAVYLCASSLGLGVNYGYTFGSGTRLTVV.